These T cell receptor beta chains were read from a single sample in a study of T cell changes during pregnancy in multiple sclerosis. Sequencing used immunoSEQ multiplex PCR; TCRdb keeps in-frame clones, though not all of them. Altogether approximately 110,000 clones are present, approximately 90% being singletons, with the ten largest covering more than 1.5%. This sample comprised peripheral blood, obtained in the third trimester of pregnancy. The receptors derive from a female donor with multiple sclerosis, enrolled in a pregnancy study. Each CDR3 is given with its conserved first and last residue. The D gene is left open where the match is weak. Where a row states a size, it is once, few, many or the class of an expanded clone; other rows omit it.

v_gene: TRBV5-6
j_gene: TRBJ2-7
d_gene: NA
abundance: once
CDR3aa: CASSLTGTHEQYF
CDR3nt: TGTGCCAGCAGCTTGACAGGTACCCACGAGCAGTACTTC

v_gene: TRBV20-1
j_gene: TRBJ2-7
d_gene: NA
abundance: NA
CDR3aa: CSARATDEQYF
CDR3nt: TGCAGTGCTAGAGCGACAGATGAGCAGTACTTC

v_gene: TRBV7-2
j_gene: TRBJ2-3
d_gene: TRBD2
abundance: NA
CDR3aa: CASSVGLAGDTQYF
CDR3nt: TGTGCCAGCAGCGTCGGACTAGCGGGAGATACGCAGTATTTT

v_gene: TRBV19
j_gene: TRBJ1-2
d_gene: TRBD1
abundance: once
CDR3aa: CASDINGQGGAGYTF
CDR3nt: TGTGCCAGTGATATTAATGGACAGGGCGGGGCTGGCTACACCTTC

v_gene: TRBV5-1
j_gene: TRBJ2-5
d_gene: NA
abundance: NA
CDR3aa: CASSLGGGRGPGETQYF
CDR3nt: TGCGCCAGCAGCTTAGGGGGGGGCCGGGGACCGGGCGAGACCCAGTACTTC

v_gene: TRBV15
j_gene: TRBJ2-2
d_gene: NA
abundance: NA
CDR3aa: CATSRGPQGWGTGELFF
CDR3nt: TGTGCCACCAGCAGAGGGCCACAGGGATGGGGCACCGGGGAGCTGTTTTTT

v_gene: TRBV5-1
j_gene: TRBJ1-1
d_gene: TRBD1
abundance: NA
CDR3aa: CASSVRTGMNTEAFF
CDR3nt: TGCGCCAGCAGCGTACGGACAGGCATGAACACTGAAGCTTTCTTT

v_gene: TRBV19
j_gene: TRBJ2-7
d_gene: NA
abundance: NA
CDR3aa: CASSIARGTEQYF
CDR3nt: TGTGCCAGTAGTATAGCGAGGGGGACCGAGCAGTACTTC

v_gene: TRBV28
j_gene: TRBJ1-2
d_gene: NA
abundance: once
CDR3aa: CATLQGLDYGYTF
CDR3nt: TGTGCCACCCTACAGGGTCTGGACTATGGCTACACCTTC

v_gene: TRBV5-4
j_gene: TRBJ1-2
d_gene: NA
abundance: NA
CDR3aa: CASKPPAVGDGYTF
CDR3nt: TGTGCCAGCAAACCCCCAGCGGTTGGGGATGGCTACACCTTC

v_gene: TRBV7-8
j_gene: TRBJ2-7
d_gene: TRBD2
abundance: NA
CDR3aa: CASSPGSGLGFHEQYF
CDR3nt: TGTGCCAGCAGCCCTGGGTCGGGACTAGGATTCCACGAGCAGTACTTC

v_gene: TRBV7-2
j_gene: TRBJ2-7
d_gene: TRBD1
abundance: NA
CDR3aa: CASSSSGTVVPYEQYF
CDR3nt: TGTGCCAGCAGCTCCTCCGGGACAGTGGTCCCCTACGAGCAGTACTTC

v_gene: TRBV2
j_gene: TRBJ2-5
d_gene: TRBD2
abundance: NA
CDR3aa: CASSDLRLAGGLSETQYF
CDR3nt: TGTGCCAGCAGTGACCTAAGACTAGCGGGGGGTTTGTCAGAGACCCAGTACTTC

v_gene: TRBV28
j_gene: TRBJ1-3
d_gene: TRBD1
abundance: NA
CDR3aa: CASRSTGPGNTIYF
CDR3nt: TGTGCCAGCAGGTCGACAGGGCCTGGAAACACCATATATTTT

v_gene: TRBV9
j_gene: TRBJ2-2
d_gene: NA
abundance: NA
CDR3aa: CASSVGQATGELFF
CDR3nt: TGTGCCAGCAGCGTAGGCCAGGCCACCGGGGAGCTGTTTTTT

v_gene: TRBV28
j_gene: TRBJ2-3
d_gene: TRBD2
abundance: NA
CDR3aa: CASSSPSLLAGGGSDTQYF
CDR3nt: TGTGCCAGCAGTTCACCCAGCCTCCTAGCGGGAGGTGGGTCAGATACGCAGTATTTT

v_gene: TRBV9
j_gene: TRBJ1-1
d_gene: NA
abundance: NA
CDR3aa: CASSEATGPTEAFF
CDR3nt: TGTGCCAGCAGCGAGGCCACAGGGCCCACTGAAGCTTTCTTT

v_gene: TRBV9
j_gene: TRBJ2-2
d_gene: NA
abundance: NA
CDR3aa: CASSGGPGSSVGTGELFF
CDR3nt: TGTGCCAGCAGCGGGGGTCCGGGATCCTCGGTCGGGACCGGGGAGCTGTTTTTT

v_gene: TRBV30
j_gene: TRBJ2-1
d_gene: NA
abundance: NA
CDR3aa: CAWSPRDGHEQFF
CDR3nt: TGTGCCTGGTCGCCCCGGGATGGCCATGAGCAGTTCTTC

v_gene: TRBV21-1
j_gene: TRBJ1-1
d_gene: NA
abundance: NA
CDR3aa: CASSQTYWTGRAENTEAFF
CDR3nt: TGTGCCAGCAGCCAAACGTATTGGACAGGGAGGGCCGAGAACACTGAAGCTTTCTTT

v_gene: TRBV10-3
j_gene: TRBJ1-1
d_gene: NA
abundance: NA
CDR3aa: CAISVGDLNTEAFF
CDR3nt: TGTGCCATCAGTGTCGGAGACTTGAACACTGAAGCTTTCTTT

v_gene: TRBV7-9
j_gene: TRBJ1-3
d_gene: NA
abundance: NA
CDR3aa: CASSLGWTDSSGNTIYF
CDR3nt: TGTGCCAGCAGCTTGGGGTGGACGGACAGCTCTGGAAACACCATATATTTT

v_gene: TRBV6-5
j_gene: TRBJ2-2
d_gene: TRBD1
abundance: NA
CDR3aa: CASSSRTGPNTGELFF
CDR3nt: TGTGCCAGCAGTTCCCGGACAGGTCCGAACACCGGGGAGCTGTTTTTT

v_gene: TRBV19
j_gene: TRBJ1-2
d_gene: TRBD1
abundance: few
CDR3aa: CASRVMGQGPSNYGYTF
CDR3nt: TGTGCCAGCAGGGTCATGGGACAGGGGCCGTCTAACTATGGCTACACCTTC

v_gene: TRBV2
j_gene: TRBJ1-2
d_gene: NA
abundance: NA
CDR3aa: CASSGAHVYGYTF
CDR3nt: TGTGCCAGCAGTGGGGCCCACGTCTATGGCTACACCTTC

v_gene: TRBV2
j_gene: TRBJ1-2
d_gene: NA
abundance: NA
CDR3aa: CASSASYGYTF
CDR3nt: TGTGCCAGCAGTGCCAGCTATGGCTACACCTTC

v_gene: TRBV27
j_gene: TRBJ2-7
d_gene: TRBD1
abundance: NA
CDR3aa: CASTHGTAYEQYF
CDR3nt: TGTGCCAGCACCCACGGGACAGCCTACGAGCAGTACTTC

v_gene: TRBV4-2
j_gene: TRBJ1-3
d_gene: NA
abundance: once
CDR3aa: CASSLATGTSGNTIYF
CDR3nt: TGTGCCAGCAGCCTCGCCACAGGGACCTCTGGAAACACCATATATTTT

v_gene: TRBV19
j_gene: TRBJ2-7
d_gene: TRBD1
abundance: NA
CDR3aa: CASSMGRQGRRTEQYF
CDR3nt: TGTGCCAGTAGTATGGGACGACAGGGAAGAAGGACCGAGCAGTACTTC

v_gene: TRBV30
j_gene: TRBJ2-7
d_gene: NA
abundance: once
CDR3aa: CAWTLGGEQYF
CDR3nt: TGTGCCTGGACGTTGGGGGGAGAGCAGTACTTC

v_gene: TRBV11-3
j_gene: TRBJ2-3
d_gene: TRBD2
abundance: NA
CDR3aa: CASSPSGRGDTQYF
CDR3nt: TGTGCCAGCAGCCCAAGCGGGAGGGGTGATACGCAGTATTTT

v_gene: TRBV19
j_gene: TRBJ2-1
d_gene: TRBD2
abundance: NA
CDR3aa: CASSLGTSGNEQFF
CDR3nt: TGTGCCAGTAGTCTGGGGACTAGTGGCAATGAGCAGTTCTTC

v_gene: TRBV19
j_gene: TRBJ1-1
d_gene: NA
abundance: NA
CDR3aa: CASSIRGNTEAFF
CDR3nt: TGTGCCAGTAGTATCAGGGGGAACACTGAAGCTTTCTTT

v_gene: TRBV19
j_gene: TRBJ1-2
d_gene: TRBD1
abundance: NA
CDR3aa: CASWGQGNYGYTF
CDR3nt: TGTGCCAGCTGGGGACAGGGAAACTATGGCTACACCTTC

v_gene: TRBV5-1
j_gene: TRBJ1-1
d_gene: NA
abundance: NA
CDR3aa: CASSSTSDTRVSTEAFF
CDR3nt: TGCGCCAGCAGCTCGACTTCGGACACCAGGGTAAGCACTGAAGCTTTCTTT

v_gene: TRBV29-1
j_gene: TRBJ2-3
d_gene: NA
abundance: NA
CDR3aa: CSAHGGSTDTQYF
CDR3nt: TGCAGCGCTCACGGGGGAAGCACAGATACGCAGTATTTT